This T cell receptor (beta chain) was captured by sequencing in a study of blood T cell repertoires in COVID-19. Study background: The study drew acute and convalescent COVID-19 samples from the United States, Italy and Spain. T cells, B-cell-depleted T cells, or PBMCs provided the cDNA or gDNA that served as material.

In the original analysis: The authors estimated nucleated cell counts from reference gene primer amplification. The method was immunoSEQ multiplex PCR; TCRdb's version includes in-frame clones alone and lacks a portion of them. V and J calls and clone size are given by that table; D and trimming were obtained from the DNA. The sample has around 180,000 clones; approximately 90% are singletons. The origin of this receptor is a man in his 60s with acute or convalescent COVID-19. Sequencing was performed on peripheral blood.

The CDR3 region is CASSQDPTSGEETQYF. Here the CDR3 DNA reads TGCGCCAGCAGCCAAGATCCGACTAGCGGGGAAGAGACCCAGTACTTC. The chain links TRBV4-1 to TRBJ2-5, with 11 positions matching TRBD2. The CDR3 runs to 16 residues. J lost 3 bases, V lost 0 bases, and 3 bases had no gene match. CDR1 MGHRA and CDR2 YSYEKL come from the germline V gene.